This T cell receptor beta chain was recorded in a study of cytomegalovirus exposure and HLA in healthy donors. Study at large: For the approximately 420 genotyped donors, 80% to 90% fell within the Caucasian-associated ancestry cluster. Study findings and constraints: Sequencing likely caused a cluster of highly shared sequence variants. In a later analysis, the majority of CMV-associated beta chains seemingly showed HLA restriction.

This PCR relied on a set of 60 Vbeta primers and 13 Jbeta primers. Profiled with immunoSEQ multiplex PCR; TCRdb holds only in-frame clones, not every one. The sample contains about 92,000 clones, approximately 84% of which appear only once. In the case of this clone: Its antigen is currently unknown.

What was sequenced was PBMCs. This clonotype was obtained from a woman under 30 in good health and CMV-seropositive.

The CDR3 reads CASSQIIGLGEQFF. The CDR3 DNA is TGTGCCAGCAGTCAGATTATCGGACTAGGTGAGCAGTTCTTC. The J gene is TRBJ2-1, the V gene TRBV6-5; 7 nucleotides match TRBD2. With 5 bases clipped from V and 9 bases from J, the junction kept 10 bases outside the gene matches. This CDR3 is 14 amino acids long. CDR1 MNHEY and CDR2 SVGAGI come from the germline V gene.